This TCR beta chain was observed in a study of blood T cell repertoires in COVID-19. About the study: The origin of the acute and convalescent COVID-19 samples was the United States, Italy and Spain. T cells, B-cell-depleted T cells, or PBMCs supplied cDNA or gDNA.

The V segment lost 4 bases and the J segment 4 bases; nucleotides outside the gene matches: 11. Germline V CDR1 and CDR2: SGDLS, YYNGEE. This CDR3 is 15 amino acids long. Authors' processing steps: Reference gene primers were amplified, and this amplification served to estimate nucleated cell counts. Clones were read by immunoSEQ multiplex PCR, and TCRdb kept only the in-frame ones, dropping some. V and J calls plus clone size are reproduced from that table; the DNA served to infer D and trimming. The sample lists roughly 160,000 clones, approximately 81% occurring once. Sequenced material: peripheral blood. The rearrangement joins TRBV9 to TRBJ2-7; 7 bases match TRBD2. The receptor was isolated from a man between 18 and 29 years old with active or convalescent COVID-19. Here the CDR3 DNA reads TGTGCCAGCAGCCCCTTGGGCGGGAGAGGGTACGAGCAGTACTTC. Protein sequence: CASSPLGGRGYEQYF.